The T cell receptor beta chain described here comes from a study of cytomegalovirus exposure and HLA in healthy donors. Worth noting for this clone: The antigen remains undetermined.

13 Jbeta primers and 60 Vbeta primers were used for the PCR. Sequenced by immunoSEQ multiplex PCR; TCRdb stores in-frame clones only, minus some. The data contain approximately 85,000 clones, 75% to 85% of them seen just once; the ten biggest clones take up around 32%. V lost 1 base to trimming and J lost 8 bases; unmatched junction nucleotides: 15. Germline V gene lookup returns CDR1 KGHSH and CDR2 LQKENI. This CDR3 has 17 residues. Study-level points and caveats: A prior analysis recorded that most TCR beta V segments were productive about 87% or about 30% of the time. From TCR beta sequences, most subjects' HLA-A and HLA-B alleles were reportedly predicted accurately.

Healthy people donating bone marrow made up the donors. Despite likely unrecorded immune exposures, the donors were nominally healthy at the time of sampling. The chain couples TRBV18 to TRBJ1-1, with 8 positions matching TRBD1. The sequence derives from a man in his forties or fifties in good health and CMV-seropositive. Sequencing was done on a sample of PBMCs. The CDR3 DNA is TGTGCCAGCTCACCACAACCATTGACAGGGGAGGGTGGCGAAGCTTTCTTT. Its translation: CASSPQPLTGEGGEAFF.